Below, one T cell receptor (beta chain) is given with its context. Its target antigen remains unknown. Base qualities were left out, and no much larger clone turns up one base away. Samples from volunteer blood donors who had recovered from COVID-19 were contributed by a second Seattle source. Each collaborating institution followed its own protocols to collect whole blood in K2EDTA tubes. Collaborator samples were shipped for TCRbeta analysis as frozen whole blood, isolated PBMCs, or DNA extracted from either sample type. This entry belongs to a study of blood T cell repertoires in COVID-19 (dated by TCRdb to about 2020). Some background on the complete study: The collaborator samples originated in the United States, Italy and Spain and spanned the acute and convalescent phases of COVID-19. Where HLA class I and class II types were available, the types were taken from metadata supplied by the sample provider, not from assay-based typing. The sample metadata nearly always contained a de-identified subject ID, COVID-19 status, age in years and sex. The repertoires were made available in a free public database intended to serve as a resource for research on the immune response to SARS-CoV-2. The material from the prospective study consisted of cDNA or gDNA derived from T cells, B-cell-depleted T cells, or PBMCs. The samples were drawn from two sources: the first 160 participants of the ongoing ImmuneRACE study, and approximately 1,300 subjects contributed by 6 global collaborators. Subjects who had been exposed to COVID-19, were actively infected with it, or had recovered from it provided the deeply sampled blood TCRbeta repertoires that made up the dataset. General conclusions and limits of the study: How much clinical and demographic metadata was included differed by source and by participant, and the metadata was provided uncurated.

TCRbeta CDR3 regions were amplified from genomic DNA using the immunoSEQ Assay, a bias-controlled multiplex PCR. For the original study's pipeline: The number of nucleated cells in each sample was estimated from the amplification of reference gene primers within the assay. Sequence reads were collapsed and filtered to measure the absolute abundance of every unique TCRbeta CDR3 rearrangement. For each sample, productive Simpson clonality was calculated by taking the square root of Simpson's diversity index across productive rearrangements. Not all clones reach the TCRdb copy of this immuneACCESS table, which keeps in-frame sequences only. Checked studies attribute under half of the gap to unresolved V genes and leave the rest unexplained. V, J and clone size are those of that table, while D and trimming were read from the DNA. This sample comprises about 240,000 clones, about nine tenths of them detected only once. The ten largest clones represent roughly 7% of the sample.

Taken from cysteine to phenylalanine, the CDR3 has 17 residues. Only the CDR3 portion is preserved as DNA: 51 bases, with reading frame beginning at the first base. The trim is 1 base for V and 1 base for J, with a gap of 11 bases between the germline ends. Per the germline V gene, SGHDN is the CDR1 and FVKESK is the CDR2. This TCR was sampled from a man aged 55-75 years who had recovered from COVID-19. Recombination joined TRBV14 with TRBJ2-6; a weak D assignment points to TRBD1 (6 bases agree). Material: peripheral blood. The CDR3 is CASSQAWGRSGANVLTF. The nucleotide sequence is TGTGCCAGCAGCCAAGCCTGGGGGCGGTCTGGGGCCAACGTCCTGACTTTC.